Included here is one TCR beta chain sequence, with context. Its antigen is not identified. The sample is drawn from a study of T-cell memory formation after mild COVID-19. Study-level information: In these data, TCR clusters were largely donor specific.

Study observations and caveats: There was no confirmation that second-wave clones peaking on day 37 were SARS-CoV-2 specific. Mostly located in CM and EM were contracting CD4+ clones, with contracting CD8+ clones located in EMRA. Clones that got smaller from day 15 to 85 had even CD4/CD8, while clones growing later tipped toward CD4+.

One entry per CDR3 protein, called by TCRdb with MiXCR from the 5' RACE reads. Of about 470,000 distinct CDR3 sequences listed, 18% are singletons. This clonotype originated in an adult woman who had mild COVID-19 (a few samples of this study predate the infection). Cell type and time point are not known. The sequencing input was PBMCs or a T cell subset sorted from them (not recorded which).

CDR3 DNA sequence: TGTGCCAGCAGCGTAGCTAGTGTTGCTGAGCAGTTCTTC. Amino acids: CASSVASVAEQFF. J is TRBJ2-1 and V is TRBV9, with D unresolved. Trimming stripped 0 bases from V and 9 bases from J, with 10 bases between. CDR3 length: 13 amino acids. Germline V gene lookup returns CDR1 SGDLS and CDR2 YYNGEE.